This entry lists 12 T cell receptor beta chains sequenced from one sample in a study of post-analysis software for immune sequencing data. Findings and limits, study-wide: TRBV segments more frequent in patients than in controls numbered roughly 5 and included TRBV5-6, TRBV5-1 and TRBV20-1.

The antigens of these receptors remain unknown. Unique-molecular-identifier-tagged TCR beta cDNA libraries were used. Each CDR3 protein is one row after TCRdb ran MiXCR on the PCR reads. The sample yields hundreds of thousands of distinct CDR3 sequences, roughly 29% seen once. The specimen sequenced was blood. Receptor source: a girl aged 5 to 17 with multiple sclerosis.

This chain links TRBV28 with TRBJ2-4; TRBD2 might be the D (6 bases). TRBJ2-5 matches the DNA end more closely, so the J call is doubtful. CDR3 size: 16 residues. Germline-derived CDR1 and CDR2 are MDHEN and SYDVKM. Written as DNA, the CDR3 is TGTGCCAGCAGTTCCCCCGCGGGGAGGAGGGGAGAGACCCAGTACTTC. Encoded protein: CASSSPAGRRGETQYF.

The J gene is TRBJ1-5, the V gene TRBV6-2 or TRBV6-3, with 9 bases aligning to TRBD1. The CDR3 spans 19 residues. Germline V gene lookup returns CDR1 MNHEY and CDR2 SVGEGT. J lost 2 bases, V lost 6 bases, and 17 bases had no gene match. CDR3: CASSNRGLSQEGGNQPQHF. The DNA for the CDR3 is TGTGCCAGCAGCAACAGGGGGCTTTCTCAAGAGGGGGGCAATCAGCCCCAGCATTTT.

This clonotype came up a few times. The chain couples TRBV6-5 to TRBJ1-4; D unresolved. Germline V gene data show CDR1 as MNHEY and CDR2 as SVGAGI. V lost 1 base and J 5 bases, leaving 11 bases between the germline ends. CDR3 size: 15 residues. CDR3 protein: CASSYLGANNEKLFF. The CDR3 DNA sequence: TGTGCCAGCAGTTACTTGGGAGCGAACAATGAAAAACTGTTTTTT.

The chain has TRBV28 and TRBJ2-7; no clear D. Germline CDR1 reads MDHEN; CDR2 reads SYDVKM. The CDR3 is 16 amino acids. V was trimmed by 5 bases and J by 3 bases, leaving 20 bases between them. The CDR3 coding sequence is TGTGCCAGCAGTCGAGCCTCCACCCTCTTAAACTACGAGCAGTACTTC. This gives the protein CASSRASTLLNYEQYF.

The CDR3 DNA is TGTGCCAGCAGCGTAGTAGCGGGAGGGCCAAGGAATGAGCAGTTCTTC. Translated, it gives CASSVVAGGPRNEQFF. This rearrangement joins TRBV9 to TRBJ2-1; TRBD2 matches at 11 bases. The germline CDR1 and CDR2 sequences are SGDLS and YYNGEE. CDR3 size: 16 residues. The J segment lost 7 bases and the V segment lost 0 bases, leaving 6 bases of the junction unmatched.

Ten or more counts support this clonotype. The rearrangement links TRBV29-1 to TRBJ2-3; a possible D gene is TRBD2 (6 bases). CDR1 is SQVTM, CDR2 ANQGSEA, per germline. The CDR3 is 15 amino acids. V lost 1 base, J lost 3 bases, and 14 bases lay in between. The CDR3 spells CSVEGGVGRTDTQYF. CDR3 sequence (DNA): TGCAGCGTTGAAGGAGGGGTTGGGAGGACAGATACGCAGTATTTT.

This clonotype was counted between two and nine times. The chain links TRBV7-2 to TRBJ2-7; the D is unclear. V gave up 6 bases and J gave up 0 bases, with 24 bases separating them. Germline assignment: CDR1 SGHTA and CDR2 FQGNSA. CDR3 length equals 18 residues. The CDR3 DNA reads TGTGCCAGCAGAGCTCGATCCTCCCGTTCACCGAGCTCCTACGAGCAGTACTTC. Translated: CASRARSSRSPSSYEQYF.

This clonotype showed up just a few times. The chain couples TRBV20-1 to TRBJ1-1, with D perhaps matching TRBD1 (5 bases). The CDR3 loop spans 11 amino acids. Germline V gene data show CDR1 as DFQATT and CDR2 as SNEGSKA (reference sequence). The CDR3 DNA follows: TGCAGCGCAAATGACAGAATTGAAGCTTTCTTT. Amino acids: CSANDRIEAFF.

This clonotype occurred many times. The V and J genes are TRBV6-5 and TRBJ2-6; TRBD1 agrees at 8 bases. J gave up 3 bases and V 6 bases, and 1 base lay outside the gene matches. Germline-derived CDR1 and CDR2 are MNHEY and SVGAGI. The CDR3 extends over 14 amino acids. CDR3 nucleotide sequence: TGTGCCAGCAGGGACAGGGTTGGGGCCAACGTCCTGACTTTC. Protein sequence: CASRDRVGANVLTF.

The table lists this clonotype with a few counts. The chain carries TRBV11-2 and TRBJ1-2, with 7 bases aligning to TRBD1. J lost 6 bases, V lost 1 base, and 11 bases had no gene match. The CDR3 extends over 16 amino acids. Germline lookup yields CDR1 SGHAT and CDR2 FQNNGV. CDR3 DNA sequence: TGTGCCAGCAGCTTAGGGGTCAGGGGGTCGGTTGATGGCTACACCTTC. Its protein is CASSLGVRGSVDGYTF. Full variable domain (remainder filled in from reference TRBV11-2 and TRBJ1-2): EAGVAQSPRYKIIEKRQSVAFWCNPISGHATLYWYQQILGQGPKLLIQFQNNGVVDDSQLPKDRFSAERLKGVDSTLKIQPAKLEDSAVYLCASSLGVRGSVDGYTFGSGTRLTVV.

The chain combines TRBV5-1 with TRBJ2-1; D could derive from TRBD1 or TRBD2 (5 bases each). This CDR3 has 15 amino acids. Trimming took off 0 bases at V and 8 bases at J, with 15 bases between the two ends. CDR1 SGHRS and CDR2 YFSETQ come from the germline V gene. The CDR3: CASSLVGGRDHEQFF. For the CDR3, the DNA is TGCGCCAGCAGCTTGGTTGGGGGTCGGGATCATGAGCAGTTCTTC.

The CDR3 reads CASTGTWSDYGYTF. The CDR3 nucleotides read TGTGCCAGCACCGGGACATGGAGTGACTATGGCTACACCTTC. The chain combines TRBV7-8 with TRBJ1-2, with D perhaps matching TRBD1 (6 bases). This CDR3 region has 14 residues. Trimming stripped 7 bases from V and 3 bases from J, with 15 bases between. Germline V gives CDR1 SGHVS, CDR2 FQNEAQ.